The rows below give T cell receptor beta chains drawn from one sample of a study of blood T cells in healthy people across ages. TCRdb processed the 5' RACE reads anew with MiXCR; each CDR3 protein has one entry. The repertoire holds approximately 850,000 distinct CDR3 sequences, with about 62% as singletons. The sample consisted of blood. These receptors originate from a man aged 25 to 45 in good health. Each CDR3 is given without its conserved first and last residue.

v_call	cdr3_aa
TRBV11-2	ASSLVLDSNYT
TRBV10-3	AISKGTAKETQY
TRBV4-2	ASSTPEGRKVANYGYT
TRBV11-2	ASSLVAGGRGLTDTQY
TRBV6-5	ASRVMTAQETQY
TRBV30	AWSGNEQF
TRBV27	ASSPTPSGLAGINNEQY
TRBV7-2	ASSPPGGITYEQY
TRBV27	ASSPNSFLTDTQY
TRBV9	ASSPQGLDYGYT